Below are 30 T cell receptor beta chains sequenced from a single sample in a study of control samples from healthy donors and cancer patients. Produced via immunoSEQ multiplex PCR; TCRdb's table is partial and in-frame only. The repertoire holds 100,000 to 150,000 clones, about 93% seen once, with roughly 2.5% in the top ten. The specimen sequenced was blood. These receptors were taken from a man aged 40-50 years in good health.

The chain combines TRBV4-2 with TRBJ2-3, with D uncertain. In germline, CDR1 is LGHNA, CDR2 YNFKEQ. This CDR3 is built from 15 residues. Trimming pared 2 bases from V and 4 bases from J, leaving 13 bases between. The CDR3 coding sequence is TGTGCCAGCAGCCAATCGTCGCAGGTCCCAGATACGCAGTATTTT. This translates into CASSQSSQVPDTQYF.

The chain couples TRBV28 to TRBJ1-2; D ambiguous. The germline V gene encodes CDR1 MDHEN and CDR2 SYDVKM. The CDR3 consists of 13 residues. Trimming shortened V by 6 bases and J by 3 bases, and 11 bases separated the two germline ends. CDR3 nucleotide sequence: TGTGCCAGCAGCGACGGGAGCTACTATGGCTACACCTTC. Encoded protein: CASSDGSYYGYTF.

The rearrangement uses TRBV5-1 and TRBJ1-5; D remains unclear. Per the germline V gene, CDR1 is SGHRS and CDR2 is YFSETQ. V was cut by 4 bases and J by 1 base, with 12 bases left in between. The CDR3 totals 15 residues. CDR3 amino acids: CASSPQPGSNQPQHF. The CDR3 region has the DNA TGCGCCAGCAGCCCCCAACCTGGGAGCAATCAGCCCCAGCATTTT.

The chain is built from TRBV30 and TRBJ1-6, with TRBD1 identical over 8 bases. The junction had 3 bases not matched to a gene; V was cut back by 3 bases and J by 2 bases. This CDR3 is built from 15 residues. Germline V gives CDR1 GTSNPN, CDR2 SVGIG (reference sequence). The CDR3 sequence is CAWRDRATYNSPLHF. In DNA, the CDR3 is TGTGCCTGGAGGGACAGGGCTACCTATAATTCACCCCTCCACTTT.

The chain employs TRBV6-5 and TRBJ2-7; a possible D gene is TRBD1 (5 bases). The CDR3 contains 13 residues. Trimming pared 2 bases from V and 5 bases from J, leaving 10 bases between. Germline V lookup: CDR1 MNHEY, CDR2 SVGAGI. The CDR3 DNA reads as TGTGCCAGCAGTTACATAAGGGGCGACGAGCAGTACTTC. Translation: CASSYIRGDEQYF.

Note on this clone: The sample carries other DNA sequences with the same CDR3. The rearrangement links TRBV19 to TRBJ1-1; D is unclear. V gave up 3 bases and J gave up 4 bases, with 9 bases separating them. Germline-derived CDR1 and CDR2 are LNHDA and SQIVND (reference sequence). CDR3 size: 13 residues. CDR3 DNA: TGTGCCAGTAGTATTTCACGAGGCACTGAAGCTTTCTTT. This encodes CASSISRGTEAFF.

To note about this clone: The junction differs from germline at one of its ends, possibly a read error. V usage is TRBV7-7 and J usage is TRBJ2-7, with D tentatively TRBD1 (5 bases). Germline CDR1 SSHAT, CDR2 FNYEAQ (reference sequence). CDR3 size: 14 residues. The CDR3 DNA is TGTGCTAGCAGCTTAGGTGCAGGGTTAGGCGAGCAGTACTTC. Protein: CASSLGAGLGEQYF.

The rearrangement uses TRBV29-1 and TRBJ2-1; no reliable D call. Trimming took 7 bases from V and 5 from J, leaving 15 bases between them. The CDR3 has 13 amino acids. Germline values: CDR1 SQVTM, CDR2 ANQGSEA. The CDR3 loop reads CSGAPRRNNEQFF. DNA for the CDR3: TGCAGCGGTGCCCCCCGAAGGAACAATGAGCAGTTCTTC.

The chain uses TRBV6-6 and TRBJ1-2; no definite D call. Germline CDR1 and CDR2: MNHNY and SVGAGI (reference sequence). This CDR3 has 11 amino acids. The V and J ends lost 2 bases and 8 bases respectively, with 6 bases between them. The CDR3 DNA follows: TGTGCCAGCAGTTACGACGGCGGCTACACCTTC. The encoded protein is CASSYDGGYTF.

In DNA, the CDR3 is TGTGCCAGCAGTCCTAAAGGGACAACTAGCAATCAGCCCCAGCATTTT. Its translation is CASSPKGTTSNQPQHF. The chain employs TRBV27 and TRBJ1-5, with a tentative D call TRBD1 (6 bases). Germline-derived CDR1 and CDR2 are MNHEY and SMNVEV (reference sequence). The CDR3 length is 16 residues. V lost 5 bases and J lost 0, with 14 bases in between.

Regarding this clone: Within the sample, other DNA sequences also encode this same CDR3. The chain combines TRBV5-1 with TRBJ1-5, with a possible D match to TRBD1 (5 bases). From germline, CDR1 is SGHRS and CDR2 YFSETQ. The CDR3 runs 14 residues. The V end was cut by 0 bases, the J end by 6 bases, with 10 bases between. CDR3: CASSLEQGSQPQHF. The CDR3 nucleotides read TGCGCCAGCAGCTTGGAGCAGGGAAGTCAGCCCCAGCATTTT.

The genes are TRBV5-1 and TRBJ2-6; D tentatively reads TRBD1 or TRBD2 (6 bases each). Trimming stripped 5 bases from V and 2 bases from J, with 8 bases between. This CDR3 is 14 amino acids long. The V gene's germline CDR1 is SGHRS and CDR2 YFSETQ. The CDR3 bases are TGCGCCAGCAGGGGGGGCGCTGGGGCCAACGTCCTGACTTTC. It translates to CASRGGAGANVLTF. Combining the CDR3 with reference TRBV5-1 and TRBJ2-6 gives the whole variable domain KAGVTQTPRYLIKTRGQQVTLSCSPISGHRSVSWYQQTPGQGLQFLFEYFSETQRNKGNFPGRFSGRQFSNSRSEMNVSTLELGDSALYLCASRGGAGANVLTFGAGSRLTVL.

The chain is built from TRBV11-2 and TRBJ1-5, with unresolved D. Germline V gene data show CDR1 as SGHAT and CDR2 as FQNNGV. The CDR3 runs to 14 residues. Trimming took off 2 bases at V and 10 bases at J, with 15 bases between the two ends. The CDR3 is CASSLIASLGPQHF. The CDR3 bases are TGTGCCAGCAGCTTAATCGCATCTCTGGGACCCCAGCATTTT.

The V and J genes are TRBV28 and TRBJ1-5; D possibly corresponds to TRBD1 (5 bases). The length of the CDR3 is 12 residues. Germline assignment: CDR1 MDHEN and CDR2 SYDVKM. The V and J ends lost 3 bases and 11 bases respectively, with 11 bases between them. CDR3 sequence (DNA): TGTGCCAGCAGTTTCCCCGGGGCCGCCCAGCATTTT. Translation: CASSFPGAAQHF.

The V and J genes are TRBV19 and TRBJ1-3, with TRBD1 matching 8 bases. The CDR3 extends over 15 amino acids. Germline V gene sequence: CDR1 LNHDA, CDR2 SQIVND (reference sequence). V was clipped by 6 bases and J by 2 bases; unmatched bases: 6. CDR3 sequence reads: CASRLDRAPGNTIYF. The CDR3 DNA is TGTGCCAGTAGGCTGGACAGGGCCCCTGGAAACACCATATATTTT.

The genes are TRBV10-3 and TRBJ1-1; D is perhaps TRBD1 (5 bases). The CDR3 is 12 residues long. V lost 8 bases, J lost 5 bases, and 12 bases lay in between. Per germline, CDR1 ENHRY and CDR2 SYGVKD. The CDR3 sequence: CAIGQGRTEAFF. The CDR3 nucleotides are TGTGCCATCGGGCAGGGAAGGACTGAAGCTTTCTTT.

The gene calls are TRBV2 and TRBJ2-7, with D maybe TRBD1 (5 bases). The V and J ends lost 2 bases and 0 bases respectively, with 11 bases between them. Germline V lookup: CDR1 SNHLY, CDR2 FYNNEI. CDR3 length: 15 amino acids. CDR3 protein: CASSERQITSYEQYF. In DNA form, the CDR3 reads TGTGCCAGCAGTGAAAGACAGATAACCTCCTACGAGCAGTACTTC.

This clone appeared once. V and J are TRBV9 and TRBJ1-1, with a possible D match to TRBD1 (6 bases). The CDR3 length is 16 residues. Germline values: CDR1 SGDLS, CDR2 YYNGEE. Trimming removed 0 bases at V and 6 bases at J, with 18 bases between. Written as DNA, the CDR3 is TGTGCCAGCAGCGTAGTAGAGGGGGTGGGTATGGCTGAAGCTTTCTTT. Protein product: CASSVVEGVGMAEAFF.

Comments on this clone: Other DNA sequences in the sample encode the same CDR3. This sequence joins TRBV24-1 and TRBJ1-5; 8 nucleotides align to TRBD1. The CDR3 is made up of 19 amino acids. J gave up 0 bases and V 5 bases, and 14 bases lay outside the gene matches. Germline assignment: CDR1 KGHDR and CDR2 SFDVKD. The CDR3 here is CATSAPDRGPDLSNQPQHF. In DNA form, the CDR3 reads TGTGCCACCAGTGCCCCCGACAGGGGCCCCGACCTTAGCAATCAGCCCCAGCATTTT.

The chain joins TRBV5-1 to TRBJ2-3; D not certain. The CDR3 has 15 residues. V lost 0 bases, J lost 0 bases, and 8 bases lay in between. Germline V CDR1 and CDR2: SGHRS, YFSETQ. CDR3 region: CASSLAARSTDTQYF. For the CDR3, the DNA is TGCGCCAGCAGCTTGGCCGCTCGAAGCACAGATACGCAGTATTTT.

This chain links TRBV19 with TRBJ2-1; a weak D match, TRBD1 (6 bases). Germline CDR1 LNHDA, CDR2 SQIVND (reference sequence). Trimming cost V 4 bases and J 0 bases, with 10 bases left between them. The CDR3 contains 15 residues. In nucleotides, the CDR3 is TGTGCCAGTAGTACCCGGACAGCCTCCTACAATGAGCAGTTCTTC. Translated: CASSTRTASYNEQFF. Based on the CDR3 plus reference TRBV19 and TRBJ2-1, the full variable domain is DGGITQSPKYLFRKEGQNVTLSCEQNLNHDAMYWYRQDPGQGLRLIYYSQIVNDFQKGDIAEGYSVSREKKESFPLTVTSAQKNPTAFYLCASSTRTASYNEQFFGPGTRLTVL.

This chain links TRBV6-5 with TRBJ2-3; D gene ambiguous. This CDR3 comprises 12 residues. V was clipped by 5 bases and J by 3 bases, with 6 bases between them. In germline, CDR1 is MNHEY, CDR2 SVGAGI. CDR3 in amino acids: CASSPDTDTQYF. The CDR3 bases are TGTGCCAGCAGTCCGGATACAGATACGCAGTATTTT.

The genes are TRBV19 and TRBJ1-5; the D gene is possibly TRBD1 (5 bases). Trimming removed 5 bases at V and 4 bases at J, with 12 bases between. CDR1 LNHDA and CDR2 SQIVND come from the germline V gene (reference sequence). This CDR3 comprises 14 residues. This CDR3 is CASSLMTENQPQHF. In DNA form, the CDR3 reads TGTGCCAGTAGTCTCATGACAGAGAATCAGCCCCAGCATTTT.

This clone was detected only a few times. The chain links TRBV4-1 to TRBJ2-7; no definite D call. This CDR3 comprises 13 residues. Germline V gene data show CDR1 as MGHRA and CDR2 as YSYEKL. V lost 4 bases, J lost 4 bases, and 11 bases lay in between. CDR3 sequence (DNA): TGCGCCAGCAGCCTGGTCGGGTCATACGAGCAGTACTTC. Its translation: CASSLVGSYEQYF.

The chain combines TRBV5-4 with TRBJ1-1, with D unresolved. This CDR3 is built from 13 residues. Trimming removed 0 bases from V and 1 base from J, with 4 bases in between. Germline CDR1 and CDR2: SGHNT and YYREEE (reference sequence). CDR3 in amino acids: CASSLGRNTEAFF. The CDR3 bases are TGTGCCAGCAGCTTGGGACGGAACACTGAAGCTTTCTTT.

The V call is TRBV18, the J call TRBJ1-5; maybe TRBD1 (5 bases). CDR3 length: 14 residues. V gave up 3 bases and J gave up 0 bases, with 6 bases separating them. CDR1 and CDR2 (germline): KGHSH, LQKENI. The DNA of the CDR3 is TGTGCCAGCTCACCGCAGGGTAGCAATCAGCCCCAGCATTTT. Translated: CASSPQGSNQPQHF.

The J gene is TRBJ2-5, the V gene TRBV5-1; possible D gene TRBD1, 6 bases. The length of the CDR3 is 13 residues. Trimming cost V 4 bases and J 5 bases, with 12 bases left between them. Germline V lookup: CDR1 SGHRS, CDR2 YFSETQ. As DNA, the CDR3 is TGCGCCAGCAGCCCACAGGGTTGGGAGACCCAGTACTTC. It codes for CASSPQGWETQYF.

The rearrangement uses TRBV5-1 and TRBJ2-1, with 10 nucleotides matching TRBD2. This CDR3 has 16 residues. V trimming: 2 bases; J trimming: 0 bases; junction bases outside the gene matches: 2. Looked up from germline, CDR1 is SGHRS and CDR2 is YFSETQ. The CDR3 region has the DNA TGCGCCAGCAGCTTTAGCGGGGGGTCCTCCTACAATGAGCAGTTCTTC. Translation gives CASSFSGGSSYNEQFF.

The CDR3 nucleotides are TGTGCCAGCAGCCCCGACAGCACAGATACGCAGTATTTT. Protein product: CASSPDSTDTQYF. This chain links TRBV6-2 or TRBV6-3 with TRBJ2-3; no clear D. From germline, CDR1 is MNHEY and CDR2 SVGEGT. The CDR3 extends over 13 amino acids. Trimming took 6 bases from V and 0 from J, leaving 7 bases between them.

The genes are TRBV7-9 and TRBJ2-7; no firm D call. Germline assignment: CDR1 SEHNR and CDR2 FQNEAQ (reference sequence). V was pared by 4 bases and J by 0 bases, with 10 bases between. The CDR3 has 14 residues. The CDR3 sequence: CASSSPSSSYEQYF. The CDR3 DNA sequence: TGTGCCAGCAGCTCACCCTCGAGCTCCTACGAGCAGTACTTC.